Below are 6 T cell receptor beta chains sequenced from a single sample in a study of human T cells and chemical hapten exposure. TCRdb reprocessed the RACE reads via MiXCR and lists one record per CDR3 protein. The data hold tens of thousands of distinct CDR3 sequences, with over 9% observed a single time. Described time point: patch test 2, 6 weeks after DPC sensitization. Indicated treatment: therapeutic diphenylcyclopropenone sensitization with weekly scalp DPC. The sample in question was whole blood, obtained in connection with sensitization to the hapten diphenylcyclopropenone (DPC). The receptors originated from a man aged 30 to 39 with alopecia areata. Some clones in this sample may be carry-over from other donors' samples.

The sample holds many counts of this clonotype. V usage is TRBV18 and J usage is TRBJ1-1; D unclear. The V end was cut by 5 bases, the J end by 1 base, with 8 bases between. The CDR3 runs to 13 residues. Germline values: CDR1 KGHSH, CDR2 LQKENI. For the CDR3, the DNA is TGTGCCAGCTCAGCCGATCGGAACACTGAAGCTTTCTTT. It yields the protein CASSADRNTEAFF.

In its sample, this clonotype was seen many times. The V call is TRBV4-1, the J call TRBJ1-2; 7 nucleotides match TRBD1. The ends lost 1 base at V and 2 bases at J; junction bases unmatched: 1. The germline V gene has CDR1 MGHRA and CDR2 YSYEKL. This CDR3 has 14 amino acids. In DNA form, the CDR3 reads TGCGCCAGCAGCCAAGGGACAGGCAACTATGGCTACACCTTC. It codes for CASSQGTGNYGYTF.

This clonotype was counted a few times. The chain joins TRBV5-1 to TRBJ1-1, with D perhaps matching TRBD1 (5 bases). Between the trimmed V and J ends, which lost 4 bases and 1 base, there was a span of 11 bases. Per the germline V gene, CDR1 is SGHRS and CDR2 is YFSETQ. The CDR3 extends over 14 amino acids. CDR3 DNA: TGCGCCAGCAGCGCCAGGGCGGGGAACACTGAAGCTTTCTTT. This encodes CASSARAGNTEAFF. Based on the CDR3 plus reference TRBV5-1 and TRBJ1-1, the full variable domain is KAGVTQTPRYLIKTRGQQVTLSCSPISGHRSVSWYQQTPGQGLQFLFEYFSETQRNKGNFPGRFSGRQFSNSRSEMNVSTLELGDSALYLCASSARAGNTEAFFGQGTRLTVV.

This clonotype has ten or more counts. The CDR3 nucleotides are TGTGCCAGTGAAACAGGTAATCAGCCCCAGCATTTT. This codes for CASETGNQPQHF. This rearrangement joins TRBV19 to TRBJ1-5, with D perhaps TRBD1 (5 bases). This CDR3 is built from 12 residues. Trimming took 8 bases from V and 4 from J, leaving 9 bases between them. The V gene's germline CDR1 is LNHDA and CDR2 SQIVND (reference sequence).

The chain carries TRBV18 and TRBJ2-7; TRBD1 matches 10 bases. This CDR3 has 14 residues. Germline V gives CDR1 KGHSH, CDR2 LQKENI. Trimming took 2 bases from V and 3 from J; bases not matched to a gene: 1. The chain's CDR3 is CASSPGTGVYEQYF. The CDR3 coding sequence is TGTGCCAGCTCACCAGGGACAGGGGTCTACGAGCAGTACTTC.

This clonotype was seen at least ten times. The chain employs TRBV29-1 and TRBJ1-5; 7 bases map to TRBD1. Germline lookup yields CDR1 SQVTM and CDR2 ANQGSEA. The V and J ends lost 4 bases and 11 bases, in that order; junction bases with no gene match: 8. The CDR3 loop spans 12 amino acids. This CDR3 reads CSVVTGEGAQHF. Here the CDR3 DNA reads TGCAGCGTTGTAACAGGGGAAGGGGCCCAGCATTTT.